Listed below are T cell receptor beta chains from one sample, sequenced in a study of blood T cell repertoires in COVID-19. Some clones are missing from TCRdb's copy, which holds only in-frame ones; the method was immunoSEQ multiplex PCR. The profile shows roughly 80,000 clones, about three quarters of them singletons. The sequenced sample consisted of peripheral blood. Receptors were obtained from a human donor in a cohort sampled during active COVID-19. CDR3s include the opening cysteine and the closing phenylalanine or tryptophan. A D gene is named only where the DNA matches it firmly. Clone sizes are given selectively: once, few, many, or a class where the clone is expanded.

-	TRBV30	TRBJ2-7	-	TGTGCCTGGTACAGCGGGCCCCCCTCCTACGAGCAGTACTTC	CAWYSGPPSYEQYF
-	TRBV6-2/TRBV6-3	TRBJ2-2	TRBD2	TGTGCCAGCAGCCTAACGGGGGGGCGGAACACCGGGGAGCTGTTTTTT	CASSLTGGRNTGELFF
-	TRBV21-1	TRBJ1-5	-	TGTGCCAGCAGCAAGAGTACACAGGGGGCCGTTCAGCCCCAGCATTTT	CASSKSTQGAVQPQHF
once	TRBV5-6	TRBJ2-5	TRBD2	TGTGCCAGCAGCTCTGGACTAGCGGGGGCGTACCAAGAGACCCAGTACTTC	CASSSGLAGAYQETQYF
-	TRBV5-1	TRBJ2-1	TRBD2	TGCGCCAGCAGCTCCTCGGCCCAAGGACTAGCGGACAATGAGCAGTTCTTC	CASSSSAQGLADNEQFF
-	TRBV4-3	TRBJ1-2	-	TGCGCCAGCAGCCATAGTCAGGGGAGCTATGGCTACACCTTC	CASSHSQGSYGYTF
once	TRBV27	TRBJ2-7	TRBD1	TGTGCCAGCAGTTTGGGGACAGGGGGAACTGACGAGCAGTACTTC	CASSLGTGGTDEQYF
-	TRBV5-4	TRBJ1-4	TRBD1	TGTGCCAGCAGCCCTGGACAGGGCCCTAATGAAAAACTGTTTTTT	CASSPGQGPNEKLFF
-	TRBV4-3	TRBJ1-2	-	TGCGCCAGCAGCCAAGATGCGGATGGCAGGGGTCTTGGCGGCTACACCTTC	CASSQDADGRGLGGYTF
-	TRBV6-1	TRBJ1-2	-	TGTGCCAGCAGTGAAGGGACTGCCTATGGCTACACCTTC	CASSEGTAYGYTF
-	TRBV5-1	TRBJ2-1	TRBD2	TGCGCCAGCAGCTTGTGGCGGGGGGGCATGAATGAGCAGTTCTTC	CASSLWRGGMNEQFF
-	TRBV4-1	TRBJ2-7	-	TGCGCCAGCAGCCCTAGTCACGGAGCCTACGAGCAGTACTTC	CASSPSHGAYEQYF
-	TRBV5-1	TRBJ1-6	TRBD1	TGCGCCAGCAGCCTACAGGGGGCTGATTCACCCCTCCACTTT	CASSLQGADSPLHF
-	TRBV5-1	TRBJ1-1	TRBD1	TGCGCCAGCAGCGGCCGGACAGGGGACACTGAAGCTTTCTTT	CASSGRTGDTEAFF
-	TRBV7-9	TRBJ2-5	TRBD1	TGTGCCAGCAGCTTACGACAGGGGAGGGAGACCCAGTACTTC	CASSLRQGRETQYF
-	TRBV13	TRBJ2-7	-	TGTGCCAGCAGCTTGTCCCCGGGGTACGAGCAGTACTTC	CASSLSPGYEQYF
-	TRBV12-5	TRBJ1-1	TRBD1	TGTGCTAGTGGTTTGGTACCCGGGGACAGTTTAAGCATGAACACTGAAGCTTTCTTT	CASGLVPGDSLSMNTEAFF
few	TRBV28	TRBJ2-7	-	TGTGCCAGCAATTTTACAGGGCAGTACTTC	CASNFTGQYF